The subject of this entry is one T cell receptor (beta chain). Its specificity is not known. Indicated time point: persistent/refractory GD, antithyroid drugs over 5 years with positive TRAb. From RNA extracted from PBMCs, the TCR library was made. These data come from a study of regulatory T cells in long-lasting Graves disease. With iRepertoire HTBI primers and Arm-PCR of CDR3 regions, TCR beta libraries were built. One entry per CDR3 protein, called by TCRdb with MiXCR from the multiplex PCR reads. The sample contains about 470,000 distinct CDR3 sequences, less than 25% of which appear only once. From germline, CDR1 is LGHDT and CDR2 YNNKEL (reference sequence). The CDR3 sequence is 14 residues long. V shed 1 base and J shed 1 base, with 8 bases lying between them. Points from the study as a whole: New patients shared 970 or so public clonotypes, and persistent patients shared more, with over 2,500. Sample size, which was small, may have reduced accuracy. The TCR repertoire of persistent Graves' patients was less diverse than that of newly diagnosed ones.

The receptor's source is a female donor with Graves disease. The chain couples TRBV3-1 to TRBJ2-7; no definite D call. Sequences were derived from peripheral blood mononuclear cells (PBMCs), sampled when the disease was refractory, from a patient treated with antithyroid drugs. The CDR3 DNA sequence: TGTGCCAGCAGCCAAGGATTCCCTTCCTACGAGCAGTACTTC. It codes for CASSQGFPSYEQYF.